This T cell receptor beta chain was profiled in a study of blood T cell repertoires in COVID-19. The wider study: Samples of COVID-19 (acute and convalescent) were obtained from the United States, Italy and Spain.

How the authors handled the data: Scientists estimated how many nucleated cells there were by amplifying reference gene primers. The repertoire was sequenced with immunoSEQ multiplex PCR; TCRdb's copy has only in-frame clones and lacks some. The D gene and trimming were derived from the DNA, and the V and J assignments and clone size from that table. Among approximately 190,000 clones listed, 84% were seen once. This clone was counted a single time. The germline V gene encodes CDR1 SGDLS and CDR2 YYNGEE. Trimming cost V 5 bases and J 3 bases, with 11 bases left between them. The CDR3 spans 13 residues.

This clonotype originated in a woman aged 30 to 39 who had been exposed to COVID-19. Specimen: PBMCs or T cells enriched from blood (not recorded which). This chain joins TRBV9 and TRBJ1-2; D is uncertain. CDR3 DNA sequence: TGTGCCAGCAGTCCACAAGATTACTATGGCTACACCTTC. Its translation is CASSPQDYYGYTF.